What follows describes a single T cell receptor (beta chain). Its matching antigen is unknown. These data come from a study of T-cell reconstitution after alpha-beta-depleted transplantation in children. Study-level points and caveats: TCRbeta diversity was high at day 60 in some patients (a result of surviving recipient T cells and thymic progenitors). Reportedly, only several hundred clones from non-depleted graft cells drove alpha-beta T-cell counts at about two months. T cells produced anew were the main source of T-cell counts and diversity one year after transplant.

Unique molecular identifiers tagged the TCRbeta library. TCRdb redid the calling of the PCR reads with MiXCR, one entry per CDR3 protein. Among about a million distinct CDR3 sequences listed, about 26% were seen once. V lost 5 bases and J 5 bases, leaving 10 bases between the germline ends. Germline V gene lookup returns CDR1 SGHTA and CDR2 FQGTGA. This CDR3 region has 13 residues. The rearrangement joins TRBV7-3 to TRBJ2-1; D is ambiguous. This specimen consisted of PBMCs, mostly from graft donor cells, obtained 360 days after TCRalphabeta/CD19-depleted stem cell transplant. This TCR was recovered from a boy younger than two who had a stem cell transplant for SCID, so the T cells may come from the graft donor. CDR3 amino acids: CASSLPEDNEQFF. DNA of the CDR3: TGTGCCAGCAGCCTGCCAGAGGACAATGAGCAGTTCTTC.